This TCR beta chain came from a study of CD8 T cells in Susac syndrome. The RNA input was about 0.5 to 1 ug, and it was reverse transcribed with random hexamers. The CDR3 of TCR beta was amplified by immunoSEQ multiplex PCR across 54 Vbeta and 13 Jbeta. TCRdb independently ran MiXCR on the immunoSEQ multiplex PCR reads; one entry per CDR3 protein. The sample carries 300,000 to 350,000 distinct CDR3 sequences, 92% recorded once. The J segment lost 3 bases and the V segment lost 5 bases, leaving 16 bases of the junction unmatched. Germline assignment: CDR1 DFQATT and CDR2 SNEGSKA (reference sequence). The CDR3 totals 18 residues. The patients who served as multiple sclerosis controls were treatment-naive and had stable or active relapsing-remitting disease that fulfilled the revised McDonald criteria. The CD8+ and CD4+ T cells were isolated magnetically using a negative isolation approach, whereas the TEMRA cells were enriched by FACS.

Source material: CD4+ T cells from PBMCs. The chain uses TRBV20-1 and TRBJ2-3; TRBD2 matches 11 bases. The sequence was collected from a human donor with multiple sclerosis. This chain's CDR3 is CSAGGVISGRAQTDTQYF. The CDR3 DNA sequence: TGCAGTGCTGGGGGGGTTATTAGCGGGAGGGCCCAGACAGATACGCAGTATTTT.